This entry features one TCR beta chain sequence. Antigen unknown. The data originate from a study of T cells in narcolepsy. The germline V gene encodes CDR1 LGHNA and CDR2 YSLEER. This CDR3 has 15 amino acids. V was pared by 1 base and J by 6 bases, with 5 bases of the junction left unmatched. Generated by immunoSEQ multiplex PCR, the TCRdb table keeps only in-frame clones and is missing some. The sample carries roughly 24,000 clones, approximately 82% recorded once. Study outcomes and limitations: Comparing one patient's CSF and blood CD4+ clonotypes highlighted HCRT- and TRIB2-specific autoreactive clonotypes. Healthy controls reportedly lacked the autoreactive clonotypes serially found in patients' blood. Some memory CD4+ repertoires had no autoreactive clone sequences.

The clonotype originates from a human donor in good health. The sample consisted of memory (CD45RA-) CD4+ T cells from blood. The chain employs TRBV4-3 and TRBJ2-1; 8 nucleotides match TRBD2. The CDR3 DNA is TGCGCCAGCAGCCAAGTTCGGGGGGGCCTCAATGAGCAGTTCTTC. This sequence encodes CASSQVRGGLNEQFF.